The present entry profiles one T cell receptor beta chain with its context. What it recognizes is unknown. This sample is drawn from a study of response to subunit inactivated influenza vaccine. MiXCR was run by TCRdb on the RT-PCR reads, yielding one entry per CDR3 protein. The repertoire includes 860,000 or so distinct CDR3 sequences, about 20% of them detected once, and around 9.6% sits in the top ten. V gave up 4 bases and J gave up 5 bases, with 17 bases separating them. The germline CDR1 and CDR2 sequences are DFQATT and SNEGSKA (reference sequence). The CDR3 has 14 amino acids. Notes on the study in general: The study's authors posited that every seasonal influenza vaccination enlists few new T cells.

The source is a man aged 45-65 years who received an inactivated influenza vaccine. The material sequenced was PBMCs from blood, taken roughly 5 days after vaccination. This chain connects TRBV20-1 to TRBJ2-5; D is uncertain. The CDR3 loop is CSAIPGFVGETQYF. Here the CDR3 DNA reads TGCAGTGCTATCCCAGGATTCGTCGGGGAGACCCAGTACTTC.